These T cell receptor beta chains were read from a single sample in a study of T cells after yellow fever vaccination. MiXCR was run by TCRdb on the 5' RACE reads, yielding one entry per CDR3 protein. The sample consists of around 320,000 distinct CDR3 sequences, around 4.3% of them appearing once. The sample in question was PBMCs, obtained 15 days after the yellow fever booster vaccination. The receptor source for this set is a young man who received the YFV17D yellow fever vaccine. Both conserved end residues are part of each CDR3. A D gene is named only where the DNA matches it firmly. Clone size is shown for a subset of rows, as once, few, many or a class of expanded clone.

size	V	J	D	DNA	CDR3
NA	TRBV20-1	TRBJ2-3	TRBD2	TGCAGTGCTAGAGATCCTTTGGGCGGGGGGGTTGTAGATACGCAGTATTTT	CSARDPLGGGVVDTQYF
NA	TRBV4-2	TRBJ1-2	TRBD1	TGTGCCAGCAGCCAAGGGGCCTCCGGGACAGCTGGGGGCTACACCTTC	CASSQGASGTAGGYTF
few	TRBV11-2	TRBJ2-3	NA	TGTGCCAGCAGCTTAGGAAGTTGGGTTAGCACAGATACGCAGTATTTT	CASSLGSWVSTDTQYF
many	TRBV7-3	TRBJ2-3	NA	TGTGCCAGCAGCTCTAGGAGTGCAGATACGCAGTATTTT	CASSSRSADTQYF
NA	TRBV9	TRBJ2-1	NA	TGTGCCAGCAGCGTAGCTGAAGAGGGGACCCTCTACAATGAGCAGTTCTTC	CASSVAEEGTLYNEQFF
few	TRBV6-2/TRBV6-3	TRBJ2-5	TRBD2	TGTGCCAGCAGCTTTGGACTAGCGGGGGGGAGACAAGAGACCCAGTACTTC	CASSFGLAGGRQETQYF
many	TRBV5-6	TRBJ2-7	NA	TGTGCCAGCAGCTCCTTCTACGAGCAGTACTTC	CASSSFYEQYF
few	TRBV7-9	TRBJ2-5	NA	TGTGCCAGCAGGCCCACAGGAGGGGCGGAGACCCAGTACTTC	CASRPTGGAETQYF
many	TRBV7-2	TRBJ2-3	TRBD2	TGTGCCAGCAAACTAGCGGGGAGGGGGACAGATACGCAGTATTTT	CASKLAGRGTDTQYF
NA	TRBV15	TRBJ1-5	NA	TGTGCCACCAGCAGGGAATTACAGCATCAGCCCCAGCATTTT	CATSRELQHQPQHF
few	TRBV12-3/TRBV12-4	TRBJ2-3	TRBD1	TGTGCCAGCAGCCCAGGGACAGGGTTCGGCACAGATACGCAGTATTTT	CASSPGTGFGTDTQYF
NA	TRBV30	TRBJ2-7	TRBD2	TGTGCCTGGAGCTTAGCGGGGGGCGAGCAGTACTTC	CAWSLAGGEQYF
NA	TRBV7-9	TRBJ1-5	NA	TGTGCCAGCAGCTTAGCGAACAATCAGCCCCAGCATTTT	CASSLANNQPQHF
few	TRBV5-1	TRBJ1-6	NA	TGCGCCAGCAGGCTAGGGGACGGTTCACCCCTCCACTTT	CASRLGDGSPLHF
NA	TRBV4-1	TRBJ2-5	NA	TGCGCCAGCAGCCAAGTGGGGCGTCGAGAGACCCAGTACTTC	CASSQVGRRETQYF
many	TRBV7-2	TRBJ1-3	NA	TGTGCCAGTCAACTGATAGGGGGAAACACCATATATTTT	CASQLIGGNTIYF
few	TRBV15	TRBJ2-5	TRBD2	TGTGCCACCAGCAGAGTCTGGAGCGGGGGGGCGGAAGAGACCCAGTACTTC	CATSRVWSGGAEETQYF
few	TRBV10-3	TRBJ2-5	NA	TGTGCCACCCGAGTCCCTGTCCAAGAGACCCAGTACTTC	CATRVPVQETQYF
few	TRBV12-3/TRBV12-4	TRBJ1-6	TRBD1	TGTGCCAGCAGTTCAGCAGGGGGCGCGGGTTCACCCCTCCACTTT	CASSSAGGAGSPLHF
NA	TRBV12-3/TRBV12-4	TRBJ2-1	TRBD2	TGTGCCAGCAGTTTAGCGGGGGGGGCCTACAATGAGCAGTTCTTC	CASSLAGGAYNEQFF
many	TRBV18	TRBJ1-1	NA	TGTGCCAGCTCCCTTAATTTCCGGGGCATGAACACTGAAGCTTTCTTT	CASSLNFRGMNTEAFF
NA	TRBV5-4	TRBJ2-6	NA	TGTGCCAGCAGCCAGGGCCTATTACGGACTGGGGCCAACGTCCTGACTTTC	CASSQGLLRTGANVLTF
many	TRBV12-3/TRBV12-4	TRBJ2-2	TRBD2	TGTGCCAGCAGTTCGACTAGCCCGAACACCGGGGAGCTGTTTTTT	CASSSTSPNTGELFF
many	TRBV5-1	TRBJ1-2	NA	TGCGCCAGCAGCTTGCGAGGGTACTATGGCTACACCTTC	CASSLRGYYGYTF
many	TRBV7-9	TRBJ1-4	TRBD1	TGTGCCAGCAGCAGACAGGGGAGAGATAATGAAAAACTGTTTTTT	CASSRQGRDNEKLFF
few	TRBV24-1	TRBJ1-2	TRBD1	TGTGCCACCAGTCCAACCGGGACAGGCTCTCATGGCTACACCTTC	CATSPTGTGSHGYTF
few	TRBV6-6	TRBJ1-3	TRBD1	TGTGCCAGCAGCACAGGGGGAGGAAACACCATATATTTT	CASSTGGGNTIYF
many	TRBV6-5	TRBJ2-3	TRBD1	TGTGCCACTAGGACAGGGGATACGCAGTATTTT	CATRTGDTQYF
NA	TRBV5-1	TRBJ2-5	NA	TGCGCCAGCAGCGGACACGAGACCCAGTACTTC	CASSGHETQYF
many	TRBV20-1	TRBJ2-3	TRBD2	TGCAGTGCTAGGCGGGGGGGAGATACGCAGTATTTT	CSARRGGDTQYF
NA	TRBV5-1	TRBJ2-2	NA	TGCGCCAGCAGCTTGGCCTCACCCCCCGGGGAGCTGTTTTTT	CASSLASPPGELFF
many	TRBV7-6	TRBJ1-1	TRBD1	TGTGCCAGCAGACCTGACAGGGCGAACACTGAAGCTTTCTTT	CASRPDRANTEAFF
few	TRBV6-6	TRBJ2-3	NA	TGTGCCAGCAGTCCTACAGTAGGGGGGGTTTTTGCGCAGTATTTT	CASSPTVGGVFAQYF
many	TRBV7-2	TRBJ2-4	TRBD2	TGTGCCAGCAGCGTCGGACTAGCGGGGGGAAACATTCAGTACTTC	CASSVGLAGGNIQYF
NA	TRBV9	TRBJ1-1	NA	TGTGCCACCACGAAGGAAGGAGATATGGACACTGAAGCTTTCTTT	CATTKEGDMDTEAFF
few	TRBV5-1	TRBJ1-1	NA	TGCGCCAGCAGCCTAGGGACACAATCGTACACTGAAGCTTTCTTT	CASSLGTQSYTEAFF
few	TRBV18	TRBJ1-3	NA	TGTGCCAGCTCGCTCATGGACGGATTTGGAAACACCATATATTTT	CASSLMDGFGNTIYF
many	TRBV5-1	TRBJ2-7	NA	TGCGCCAGCAGCTTCGGGCAGGGAGGCTACTACGAGCAGTACTTC	CASSFGQGGYYEQYF
few	TRBV7-9	TRBJ2-2	NA	TGTGCCAGCAGTCCGTGGCTTAACACCGGGGAGCTGTTTTTT	CASSPWLNTGELFF
many	TRBV11-2	TRBJ1-1	NA	TGTGCCAGCAGCTTAGAATGGTACAGTGGGGACACTGAAGCTTTCTTT	CASSLEWYSGDTEAFF
NA	TRBV30	TRBJ2-3	NA	TGTGCCTGGAGTTTGGAGACGCAGTATTTT	CAWSLETQYF
many	TRBV6-1	TRBJ2-2	NA	TGTGCCAGCAGTGAAGAACTAGCGAACACCGGGGAGCTGTTTTTT	CASSEELANTGELFF
few	TRBV7-2	TRBJ2-7	NA	TGTGCCAGCAGCCCAGGGGGGCGACTAGGTGGCGAGCAGTACTTC	CASSPGGRLGGEQYF
many	TRBV6-2/TRBV6-3	TRBJ2-3	NA	TGTGCCAGCAGTCCGGACGGAGCCACAGATACGCAGTATTTT	CASSPDGATDTQYF
many	TRBV4-3	TRBJ2-1	NA	TGCGCCAGCAGCCAGTCGGGGAGGCCCGAATACAATGAGCAGTTCTTC	CASSQSGRPEYNEQFF
NA	TRBV29-1	TRBJ2-1	NA	TGCAGCGTTGGAAGGTTTAATGAGCAGTTCTTC	CSVGRFNEQFF
NA	TRBV7-9	TRBJ2-7	NA	TGTGCCAGCAGCTCAGGCTCTAACGGGCCCTACTACGAGCAGTACTTC	CASSSGSNGPYYEQYF
many	TRBV4-2	TRBJ2-6	NA	TGTGCCAGCAGCCAGGCTAGACCTGGTCGGGCCTCTGGGGCCAACGTCCTGACTTTC	CASSQARPGRASGANVLTF
NA	TRBV24-1	TRBJ2-3	TRBD1	TGTGCCACCAGTGATCCCCAGGGGGCAGATACGCAGTATTTT	CATSDPQGADTQYF
many	TRBV6-5	TRBJ1-1	NA	TGTGCCAGCAGTTACTCGATCCTCGGCACTGAAGCTTTCTTT	CASSYSILGTEAFF
many	TRBV7-2	TRBJ2-5	TRBD2	TGTGCCAGCAAATCGGGACTAGCGGGGCAAGAGACCCAGTACTTC	CASKSGLAGQETQYF
NA	TRBV5-1	TRBJ1-3	NA	TGCGCCAGCAGCCCCCGGGGGAGTCACTCTGGAAACACCATATATTTT	CASSPRGSHSGNTIYF